The 2 T cell receptor beta chains reported below all come from one sample, sequenced in a study of blood T cell repertoires in COVID-19. TCRdb's table, derived via immunoSEQ multiplex PCR, lists solely in-frame clones and lacks some. Of 150,000 or so clones detected, 86% appear once; the ten largest clones hold around 8.3%. Sequencing was carried out using peripheral blood. Every receptor here comes from a man aged 55 to 70 with acute or convalescent COVID-19.

The chain links TRBV28 to TRBJ2-3; possible D gene TRBD2, 7 bases. The V gene lost 4 bases and the J gene lost 4 bases, with 12 bases spanning the gap. Germline V gene data show CDR1 as MDHEN and CDR2 as SYDVKM. CDR3 length: 14 amino acids. CDR3 bases: TGTGCCAGCAGTTGGGAGGGGGGGGCAGATACGCAGTATTTT. This sequence encodes CASSWEGGADTQYF. Based on the CDR3 plus reference TRBV28 and TRBJ2-3, the full variable domain is DVKVTQSSRYLVKRTGEKVFLECVQDMDHENMFWYRQDPGLGLRLIYFSYDVKMKEKGDIPEGYSVSREKKERFSLILESASTNQTSMYLCASSWEGGADTQYFGPGTRLTVL.

This clone was seen only once. Here the CDR3 reads CASSIVGGGDEQFF. DNA for the CDR3: TGTGCCAGTAGTATAGTGGGGGGAGGCGATGAGCAGTTCTTC. V gene TRBV19 combines with J gene TRBJ2-1; D might be TRBD2 (6 bases). The V gene's germline CDR1 is LNHDA and CDR2 SQIVND (reference sequence). The CDR3 length is 14 residues. Deletions cut 1 base from V and 8 bases from J, with 12 bases between.